This T cell receptor (beta chain) was retrieved from a study of OX40 agonist ivuxolimab in advanced cancers. Study overall: Patients were infused with ivuxolimab every 2 weeks at 0.01 to 10 mg/kg.

Germline trimming cut 0 bases from V and 1 base from J; bases unmatched to any gene: 6. CDR1 and CDR2 (germline): LGHNA, YNFKEQ. The CDR3 totals 17 residues. Only in-frame clones appear in the TCRdb table, and some are missing; sequencing was by immunoSEQ multiplex PCR. The sample lists 60,000 to 75,000 clones, over 90% occurring once. The TCR comes from an adult with an advanced solid tumor such as melanoma, head and neck, liver or kidney cancer. The sequences come from CD4+ or CD8+ T cells sorted from blood, collected in a trial of the OX40 agonist ivuxolimab. The V call is TRBV4-2, the J call TRBJ2-7; TRBD1 matches at 10 bases. The CDR3 spells CASSQEHRTGGSYEQYF. In DNA form, the CDR3 reads TGTGCCAGCAGCCAAGAACACCGGACAGGGGGGTCCTACGAGCAGTACTTC.